What follows are 10 T cell receptor beta chains derived from one specimen sequenced in a study of blood T cell repertoires in COVID-19. Data came from immunoSEQ multiplex PCR; TCRdb stores just in-frame clones and leaves some out. The sample has more than 250,000 clones; 65% to 85% are singletons. The sample was peripheral blood. All receptors derive from a woman between 50 and 59 years old with acute or convalescent COVID-19.

The chain has TRBV20-1 and TRBJ2-1, with unresolved D. The CDR3 contains 11 residues. Germline CDR1 DFQATT, CDR2 SNEGSKA (reference sequence). V lost 2 bases to trimming and J lost 8 bases, with 7 bases between them. CDR3 sequence reads: CSARRSDEQFF. The CDR3 nucleotides read TGCAGTGCTAGACGGAGTGATGAGCAGTTCTTC.

This chain links TRBV9 with TRBJ2-1; 7 bases fit TRBD1. CDR1 SGDLS and CDR2 YYNGEE come from the germline V gene. With V trimmed by 4 bases and J by 4 bases, 11 bases remained unmatched. The CDR3 consists of 16 residues. This CDR3 reads CASSLKGAWSYNEQFF. The CDR3 DNA is TGTGCCAGCAGCCTCAAGGGGGCTTGGTCTTACAATGAGCAGTTCTTC.

V and J are TRBV20-1 and TRBJ2-7; the D gene is possibly TRBD2 (7 bases). The V end was cut by 7 bases, the J end by 6 bases, with 13 bases between. Germline assignment: CDR1 DFQATT and CDR2 SNEGSKA (reference sequence). The CDR3 is made up of 11 amino acids. The CDR3 here is CSDLGGAEQYV. CDR3 sequence (DNA): TGCAGTGACCTTGGGGGGGCCGAGCAGTACGTC.

The V gene is TRBV6-5, the J gene TRBJ2-3; D remains ambiguous. The CDR3 loop spans 14 amino acids. Germline V gene sequence: CDR1 MNHEY, CDR2 SVGAGI. Trimming pared 0 bases from V and 0 bases from J, leaving 4 bases between. The CDR3 reads CASSYSRSTDTQYF. DNA for the CDR3: TGTGCCAGCAGTTACTCGAGGAGCACAGATACGCAGTATTTT.

Only a few counts were recorded for this clone. The CDR3 DNA follows: TGTGCCAGCAGCATTAGCGCCAGCAATGAGCAGTTCTTC. Translated: CASSISASNEQFF. V is TRBV7-9 and J is TRBJ2-1, with D maybe TRBD2 (5 bases). V was clipped by 5 bases and J by 6 bases, with 11 bases between them. The CDR3 totals 13 residues. Germline-derived CDR1 and CDR2 are SEHNR and FQNEAQ (reference sequence).

This chain joins TRBV4-1 and TRBJ1-4, with 7 bases aligning to TRBD1. V was pared by 0 bases and J by 12 bases, with 13 bases of the junction left unmatched. There are 16 residues in the CDR3. CDR1 MGHRA and CDR2 YSYEKL come from the germline V gene. The CDR3 bases are TGCGCCAGCAGCCAAGATCAGGGGACAGTTAAGGCTGAACTGTTTTTT. Amino acids: CASSQDQGTVKAELFF.

The V gene is TRBV5-4, the J gene TRBJ2-3; 10 bases agree with TRBD2. This CDR3 region has 16 residues. The V gene's germline CDR1 is SGHNT and CDR2 YYREEE (reference sequence). Losses at the gene ends were 4 bases for V and 0 bases for J; bases not matched to a gene: 5. Written as DNA, the CDR3 is TGTGCCAGCAGCCTTCCAGCGGGGGGGAGCACAGATACGCAGTATTTT. Residues: CASSLPAGGSTDTQYF.

The chain joins TRBV29-1 to TRBJ2-3; maybe TRBD2 (6 bases). Between the trimmed V and J ends, which lost 7 bases and 4 bases, there was a span of 18 bases. This CDR3 comprises 14 residues. Germline CDR1 and CDR2: SQVTM and ANQGSEA. This chain's CDR3 is CSGISVREADTQYF. CDR3 coding DNA: TGCAGCGGAATCTCGGTGAGGGAGGCAGATACGCAGTATTTT.

This sequence joins TRBV10-3 and TRBJ2-2; possible D gene TRBD1, 5 bases. V gave up 5 bases and J gave up 3 bases, with 10 bases separating them. CDR3 length equals 14 residues. Per the germline V gene, CDR1 is ENHRY and CDR2 is SYGVKD. The CDR3 sequence: CAISWGEDTGELFF. The CDR3 bases are TGTGCCATCAGTTGGGGCGAGGACACCGGGGAGCTGTTTTTT.

The chain uses TRBV9 and TRBJ2-3, with 7 bases lining up with TRBD1. V lost 4 bases to trimming and J lost 2 bases; unmatched junction nucleotides: 10. Germline V gives CDR1 SGDLS, CDR2 YYNGEE. There are 16 residues in the CDR3. The DNA of the CDR3 is TGTGCCAGCAGCCCCCTCGCGCAGGGGGACACAGATACGCAGTATTTT. Amino acids: CASSPLAQGDTDTQYF.